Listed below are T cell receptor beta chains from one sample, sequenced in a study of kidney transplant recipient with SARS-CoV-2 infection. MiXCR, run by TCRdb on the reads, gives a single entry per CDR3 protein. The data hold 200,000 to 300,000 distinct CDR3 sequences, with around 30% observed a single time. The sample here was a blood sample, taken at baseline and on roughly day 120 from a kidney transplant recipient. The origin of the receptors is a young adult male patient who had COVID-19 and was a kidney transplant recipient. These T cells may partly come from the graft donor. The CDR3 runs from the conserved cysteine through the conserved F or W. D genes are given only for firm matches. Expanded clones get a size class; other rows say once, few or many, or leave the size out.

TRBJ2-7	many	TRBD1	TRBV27	TGTGCCAGCAGTTTATCGACCGGGACAGGAGCCCTCTACGAGCAGTACTTC	CASSLSTGTGALYEQYF
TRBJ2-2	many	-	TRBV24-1	TGTGCCACCAGTGATTTGTCCGACCGAGACACCGGGGAGCTGTTTTTT	CATSDLSDRDTGELFF
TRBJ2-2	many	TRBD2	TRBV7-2	TGTGCCAGCAGCCCGGGACTAGCGGGACGTGGGGAGCTGTTTTTT	CASSPGLAGRGELFF
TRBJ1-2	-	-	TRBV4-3	TGCGCCAGCAGCTTTTTTGTAGGACGTCGAAAGACCTATGGCTACACCTTC	CASSFFVGRRKTYGYTF
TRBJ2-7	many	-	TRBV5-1	TGCGCCAGCAGCCCGGACGGACTTACCTACGAGCAGTACTTC	CASSPDGLTYEQYF
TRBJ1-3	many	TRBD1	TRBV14	TGTGCCAGCAGCCGCTCCTCCGGGACAGCGGTCTTT	CASSRSSGTAVF
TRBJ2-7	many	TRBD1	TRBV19	TGTGCCAGTAGGAACCCGGGACAGGCCCAATACGAGCAGTACTTC	CASRNPGQAQYEQYF
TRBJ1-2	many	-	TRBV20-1	TGCAGTGCTAGGAGAACAGCGGGGGGTGGCTACACCTTC	CSARRTAGGGYTF
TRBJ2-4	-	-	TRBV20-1	TGCAGTGCTAGAGATCTCCAGACGATAGCCAAAAACATTCAGTACTTC	CSARDLQTIAKNIQYF
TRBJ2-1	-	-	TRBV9	TGTGCCAGCAGCGTAGCAGGCAGGGGGGGTGAGCGGTTCTTC	CASSVAGRGGERFF
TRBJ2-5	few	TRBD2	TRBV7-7	TGTGCCAGCAGCTCCTGGACTAGCGGGAGAGAGACCCAGTACTTC	CASSSWTSGRETQYF
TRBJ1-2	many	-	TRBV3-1	TGTGCCAGCAGCTACCGTCCCACCCTTCGAAAGACCTATGGCTACACCTTC	CASSYRPTLRKTYGYTF
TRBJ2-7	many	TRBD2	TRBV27	TGTGCCAGCCAAGGGGCTAGCGGGTCGACCTACGAGCAGTACTTC	CASQGASGSTYEQYF
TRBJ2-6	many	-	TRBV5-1	TGCGCCAGCAGCCAAATCCCAGGGGATTCCGGGGCCAACGTCCTGACTTTC	CASSQIPGDSGANVLTF
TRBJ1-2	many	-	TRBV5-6	TGTGCCAGCACGTCATCCAATAGTCGAAAGACCTATGGCTACACCTTC	CASTSSNSRKTYGYTF
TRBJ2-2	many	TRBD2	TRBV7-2	TGTGCCAGCAGCTTTTCGGGGGGCACCGGGGAGCTGTTTTTT	CASSFSGGTGELFF
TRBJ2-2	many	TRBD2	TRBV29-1	TGCAGCGTTGAGGCTAGCGGGAGTTCCGGGGAGCTGTTTTTT	CSVEASGSSGELFF
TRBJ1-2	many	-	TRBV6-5	TGTGCCAGCAGTTACACCTGGGCCTCTAACTATGGCTACACCTTC	CASSYTWASNYGYTF
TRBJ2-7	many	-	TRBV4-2	TGTGCCAGCAGCCAAGAATACAGTAGGTTAACCTACGAGCAGTACTTC	CASSQEYSRLTYEQYF
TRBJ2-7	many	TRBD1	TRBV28	TGTGCCAGCAGTCCCCTCCGGACAGGGGGCTATGACGAGCAGTACTTC	CASSPLRTGGYDEQYF
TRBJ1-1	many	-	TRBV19	TGTGCCAGTAGTGTCCCACAGGGCAGGAACACTGAAGCTTTCTTT	CASSVPQGRNTEAFF
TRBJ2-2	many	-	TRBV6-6	TGTGCCAGCCGGGGAGGCGAGAACACCGGGGAGCTGTTTTTT	CASRGGENTGELFF
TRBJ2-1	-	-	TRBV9	TGTGCCAGCAGCCCTGGTGTAGGGGGGTTCAATGAGCAGTTCTTC	CASSPGVGGFNEQFF
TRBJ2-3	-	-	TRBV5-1	TGCGCCAGCAGCTTGTTGGGGACTGGGACGCAGTATTTT	CASSLLGTGTQYF
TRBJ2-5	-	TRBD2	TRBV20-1	TGCAGTCCCCGGGAGGCGCTGACACAAGAGACCCAGTACTTC	CSPREALTQETQYF
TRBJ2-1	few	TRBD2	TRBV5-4	TGTGCCAGCAGCGTCGGGACTAGCGGGGCCTACAATGAGCAGTTCTTC	CASSVGTSGAYNEQFF
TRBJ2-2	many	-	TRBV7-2	TGTGCCAGCAGGCTTCTCAGGGGCACCGGGGAGCTGTTTTTT	CASRLLRGTGELFF
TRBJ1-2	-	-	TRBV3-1	TGTGCCAGCGGCTTACACTTCACCCTTCGAAAGACCTATGGCTACACCTTC	CASGLHFTLRKTYGYTF
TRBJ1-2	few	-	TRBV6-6	TGTGCCAGCAGTGGGTTAGTAGGTGGGAGAAAGACCTATGGCTACACCTTC	CASSGLVGGRKTYGYTF
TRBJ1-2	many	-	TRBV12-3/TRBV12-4	TGTGCCAGCAGTTTTCCGGACACAGCAGGAAAGACCTATGGCTACACCTTC	CASSFPDTAGKTYGYTF
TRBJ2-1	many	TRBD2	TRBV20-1	TGCAGTGCTCCTTATTCGAGACTAGCGGGATCCTATGAGCAGTTCTTC	CSAPYSRLAGSYEQFF
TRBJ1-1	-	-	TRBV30	TGTGCCTGGGGGAGGCTGCGGGAGGCCAGAGCTTTCTTT	CAWGRLREARAFF
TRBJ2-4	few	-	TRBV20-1	TGCAGTGCTAGACCTCAGTGGGATCTAGCCAAAAACATTCAGTACTTC	CSARPQWDLAKNIQYF
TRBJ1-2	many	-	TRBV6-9	TGTGCCAGCAGTAGAGCGATGCCTTACGGAAAGACCTATGGCTACACCTTC	CASSRAMPYGKTYGYTF
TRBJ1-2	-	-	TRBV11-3	TGTGACAGCAGCGTAGAAAACGATCTCGGAAAGACCTATGGCTACACCTTC	CDSSVENDLGKTYGYTF
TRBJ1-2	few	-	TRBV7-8	TGTGCCAGCAGCGACAAAGTGTTTACCCGAAAGACCTATGGCTACACCTTC	CASSDKVFTRKTYGYTF
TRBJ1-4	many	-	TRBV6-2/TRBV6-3	TGTGCCAGCAGACCCACCGGGGCCGGGGAAAAACTGTTTTTT	CASRPTGAGEKLFF
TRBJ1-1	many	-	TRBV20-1	TGCAGTGCTATATCAGGAGCAACTGAAGCTTTCTTT	CSAISGATEAFF
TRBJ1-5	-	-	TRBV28	TGTACCAGCAGTCCTTTTGGGGGGACAAGGGGAAGAGAGGGCAATCAGCCCCAGCATTTT	CTSSPFGGTRGREGNQPQHF
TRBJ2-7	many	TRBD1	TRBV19	TGTGCGGCGGGACAGGCACCCTACGAGCAGTACTTC	CAAGQAPYEQYF
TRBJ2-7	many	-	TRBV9	TGTGCCAGCAGCGTAGCTAAAGGTGACCAACTCTACGAGCAGTACTTC	CASSVAKGDQLYEQYF
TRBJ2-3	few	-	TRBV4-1	TGCGCCAGCAGCCAAGACAGGCCCACTAGCACAGATACGCAGTATTTT	CASSQDRPTSTDTQYF
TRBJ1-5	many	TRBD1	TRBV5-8	TGTGCCAGCAGCTGGGGACAGGGTCCCGACAATCAGCCCCAGCATTTT	CASSWGQGPDNQPQHF
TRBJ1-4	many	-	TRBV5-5	TGTGCCAGCAGCCTAGCCGCAACTAATGAAAAACTGTTTTTT	CASSLAATNEKLFF
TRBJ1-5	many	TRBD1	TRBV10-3	TGTGCCATCAGTGACCAGGGGGCGGACAATCAGCCCCAGCATTTT	CAISDQGADNQPQHF